The 18 T cell receptor beta chains given below trace back to one sample, sequenced in a study of brain T cells in children with intractable seizures. The time point: blood from clinic visit 5 months post-surgery; TSC patient then seizure free. Sequenced by immunoSEQ multiplex PCR; TCRdb stores in-frame clones only, minus some. The sample holds 340,000 or so clones, 85% to 95% seen once. The sample here was peripheral blood, taken more than 4 months after surgery. All receptors come from a boy less than two years old with tuberous sclerosis and intractable seizures.

V and J are TRBV27 and TRBJ2-5, with D maybe TRBD1 (6 bases). Per the germline V gene, CDR1 is MNHEY and CDR2 is SMNVEV (reference sequence). Between the trimmed V and J ends, which lost 7 bases and 2 bases, there was a span of 14 bases. The CDR3 covers 14 residues. The CDR3 loop reads CASTPDSFQETQYF. The DNA of the CDR3 is TGTGCCAGCACCCCGGACAGTTTTCAAGAGACCCAGTACTTC.

The chain employs TRBV30 and TRBJ1-5, with D possibly being TRBD1 (5 bases). Germline V gene lookup returns CDR1 GTSNPN and CDR2 SVGIG (reference sequence). This CDR3 contains 14 residues. The V end was cut by 4 bases, the J end by 2 bases, with 12 bases between. Here the CDR3 reads CAWTLGQGNQPQHF. The CDR3 DNA reads as TGTGCCTGGACCTTGGGGCAGGGCAATCAGCCCCAGCATTTT.

The chain couples TRBV14 to TRBJ2-1, with TRBD2 matching 7 bases. The CDR3 sequence is 15 residues long. The germline V gene encodes CDR1 SGHDN and CDR2 FVKESK. V trimming: 1 base; J trimming: 8 bases; junction bases outside the gene matches: 8. The CDR3: CASSQGLAAGHEQFF. In DNA, the CDR3 is TGTGCCAGCAGCCAAGGTCTAGCAGCGGGGCATGAGCAGTTCTTC. The full variable domain, completed using reference TRBV14 and TRBJ2-1, is EAGVTQFPSHSVIEKGQTVTLRCDPISGHDNLYWYRRVMGKEIKFLLHFVKESKQDESGMPNNRFLAERTGGTYSTLKVQPAELEDSGVYFCASSQGLAAGHEQFFGPGTRLTVL.

The rearrangement uses TRBV4-1 and TRBJ1-2; D call uncertain. The CDR3 totals 12 residues. Trimming took off 5 bases at V and 7 bases at J, with 11 bases between the two ends. Looked up from germline, CDR1 is MGHRA and CDR2 is YSYEKL. CDR3 sequence (DNA): TGCGCCAGCAGCGGAGCCGCCCCTGGCTACACCTTC. It codes for CASSGAAPGYTF.

The chain employs TRBV5-4 and TRBJ2-5; D ambiguous. The CDR3 runs to 14 residues. CDR1 and CDR2 (germline): SGHNT, YYREEE (reference sequence). V was cut by 1 base and J by 6 bases, with 13 bases left in between. The CDR3 coding sequence is TGTGCCAGCAGCTTGCTCTCAGCTGATCAGACCCAGTACTTC. Translation gives CASSLLSADQTQYF.

V gene TRBV7-2 combines with J gene TRBJ2-3; either TRBD1 or TRBD2 may supply D (5 bases each). V lost 3 bases and J 4 bases, leaving 14 bases between the germline ends. CDR3 length equals 15 residues. The germline gives CDR1 SGHTA, CDR2 FQGNSA. The CDR3 region is CASSLLTVRADTQYF. CDR3 sequence (DNA): TGTGCCAGCAGCTTGTTGACAGTGAGGGCAGATACGCAGTATTTT.

In this sample, this clone turned up many times. The chain joins TRBV5-1 to TRBJ2-6; D assignment may be TRBD1 or TRBD2 (5 bases each). The germline V gene has CDR1 SGHRS and CDR2 YFSETQ. The CDR3 has 18 residues. The V end was cut by 6 bases, the J end by 4 bases, with 23 bases between. CDR3 residues: CASNLRDGAEAGANVLTF. The DNA of the CDR3 is TGCGCCAGCAATCTAAGGGACGGGGCGGAAGCCGGGGCCAACGTCCTGACTTTC. The full variable domain, completed using reference TRBV5-1 and TRBJ2-6, is KAGVTQTPRYLIKTRGQQVTLSCSPISGHRSVSWYQQTPGQGLQFLFEYFSETQRNKGNFPGRFSGRQFSNSRSEMNVSTLELGDSALYLCASNLRDGAEAGANVLTFGAGSRLTVL.

This chain links TRBV20-1 with TRBJ1-2; no reliable D call. The V end was cut by 7 bases, the J end by 8 bases, with 11 bases between. Germline assignment: CDR1 DFQATT and CDR2 SNEGSKA (reference sequence). The CDR3 has 10 residues. CDR3 sequence (DNA): TGCAGTGTTACCTATGGGGGCTACACCTTC. Translation: CSVTYGGYTF.

The J gene is TRBJ1-1, the V gene TRBV9; unclear D gene. This CDR3 region has 13 residues. Trimming cost V 0 bases and J 8 bases, with 11 bases left between them. Germline V gene lookup returns CDR1 SGDLS and CDR2 YYNGEE. The CDR3 sequence: CASSVVENIEAFF. The CDR3 nucleotides read TGTGCCAGCAGCGTAGTTGAGAACATCGAAGCTTTCTTT.

The table lists this clone with a few counts. The genes are TRBV28 and TRBJ2-7; the D gene could be TRBD1 or TRBD2 (6 bases each). The CDR3 extends over 12 amino acids. The germline V gene encodes CDR1 MDHEN and CDR2 SYDVKM. Trimming shortened V by 2 bases and J by 9 bases, and 11 bases separated the two germline ends. CDR3 protein: CASSLLRGGQYF. The DNA of the CDR3 is TGTGCCAGCAGTTTACTCAGGGGAGGGCAGTACTTC.

V and J are TRBV5-1 and TRBJ2-4, with D uncertain. Trimming took off 6 bases at V and 6 bases at J, with 10 bases between the two ends. The germline V gene has CDR1 SGHRS and CDR2 YFSETQ. This CDR3 region has 12 residues. The CDR3 loop is CASTEPGNIQYF. For the CDR3, the DNA is TGCGCCAGCACAGAGCCCGGAAACATTCAGTACTTC.

The rearrangement joins TRBV7-3 to TRBJ2-3, with D perhaps TRBD2 (5 bases). Trimming stripped 5 bases from V and 2 bases from J, with 8 bases between. This CDR3 region has 13 residues. In germline, CDR1 is SGHTA, CDR2 FQGTGA. Written as DNA, the CDR3 is TGTGCCAGCAGCCCGGGGTCCACAGATACGCAGTATTTT. Its protein is CASSPGSTDTQYF. The variable domain in full, with the rest retrieved from reference TRBV7-3 and TRBJ2-3, is GAGVSQTPSNKVTEKGKYVELRCDPISGHTALYWYRQSLGQGPEFLIYFQGTGAADDSGLPNDRFFAVRPEGSVSTLKIQRTERGDSAVYLCASSPGSTDTQYFGPGTRLTVL.

The chain couples TRBV6-1 to TRBJ2-1, with D uncertain. With 2 bases removed from V and 0 bases from J, the gap between germline ends came to 11 bases. The CDR3 runs 16 residues. CDR1 and CDR2 from the germline V gene are MNHNS and SASEGT. CDR3 sequence: CASSERYSLSYNEQFF. In DNA, the CDR3 is TGTGCCAGCAGTGAACGTTACTCGCTCTCCTACAATGAGCAGTTCTTC.

This chain joins TRBV30 and TRBJ2-1; D remains ambiguous. Deletions cut 0 bases from V and 4 bases from J, with 7 bases between. CDR1 is GTSNPN and CDR2 is SVGIG in the germline V gene (reference sequence). The CDR3 spans 13 residues. CDR3 coding DNA: TGTGCCTGGAGTGTAAACAGTTACAATGAGCAGTTCTTC. Translating gives CAWSVNSYNEQFF.

CDR3 in DNA: TGTGCCAGTAGCCATCCGAGGGGCAGCAATCAGCCCCAGCATTTT. Amino acids: CASSHPRGSNQPQHF. This chain connects TRBV19 to TRBJ1-5, with a weak D call TRBD1 (5 bases). The germline V gene encodes CDR1 LNHDA and CDR2 SQIVND (reference sequence). The length of the CDR3 is 15 residues. V was shortened by 6 bases and J by 1 base, with 13 bases between the two germline ends.

The V and J genes are TRBV3-1 (or the pseudogene TRBV3-2) and TRBJ2-1, with 9 positions matching TRBD1. The J segment lost 6 bases and the V segment lost 3 bases, leaving 6 bases of the junction unmatched. This CDR3 region has 15 residues. Looked up from germline, CDR1 is LGHDT and CDR2 is YNNKEL (reference sequence). DNA for the CDR3: TGTGCCAGCAGCCACGGACAGGGGATTAGCAATGAGCAGTTCTTC. It translates to CASSHGQGISNEQFF.

This chain joins TRBV30 and TRBJ2-1; 12 bases are shared with TRBD2. V was clipped by 2 bases and J by 8 bases; unmatched bases: 13. The germline CDR1 and CDR2 sequences are GTSNPN and SVGIG (reference sequence). This CDR3 contains 17 residues. CDR3 DNA sequence: TGTGCCTGGAGTTACGGAACCGGGACTAGCGGGTTCGATGAGCAGTTCTTC. Its protein product is CAWSYGTGTSGFDEQFF.

The chain combines TRBV24-1 with TRBJ1-3; D is uncertain. With 0 bases removed from V and 0 bases from J, the gap between germline ends came to 11 bases. CDR3 length: 17 residues. Looked up from germline, CDR1 is KGHDR and CDR2 is SFDVKD. CDR3 sequence reads: CATSDLQVTSSGNTIYF. DNA of the CDR3: TGTGCCACCAGTGATTTGCAAGTAACTAGCTCTGGAAACACCATATATTTT.